This paragraph reports one T cell receptor beta chain. Its target is unknown. Oncomine TCR Beta short-read sequencing was applied to DNA from cultured CD4+ T cells. Genomic DNA extraction was carried out from cultured CD4+ T cells. TCRdb re-analysed the PCR reads in MiXCR, keeping a single row per CDR3 protein. The sample carries about 20,000 distinct CDR3 sequences, around half recorded once. This record belongs to a study of vaccination and CD4 T cells after COVID-19. Treatment noted: roughly ten-day PBMC culture with coronavirus spike peptide pools or control peptides (ViraFEST assay). Study-wide points: Analysis covered relatively few convalescent patients and lacked any early post-infection timepoints. Spike mono-reactivity applied to 304 of 307 vaccine-specific clones detected in convalescent patients.

Trimming shortened V by 6 bases and J by 5 bases, and 19 bases separated the two germline ends. Germline V gene data show CDR1 as MDHEN and CDR2 as SYDVKM. The CDR3 has 15 residues. This TCR derives from a human donor who had recovered from COVID-19. This rearrangement joins TRBV28 to TRBJ1-2, with a tentative D call TRBD1 (6 bases). The sample comprised CD4+ T cells from blood, cultured in vitro. The CDR3 DNA reads as TGTGCCAGCAGGGTGACAGGAGCCGGCTTGTATGGCTACACCTTC. Translated: CASRVTGAGLYGYTF.